Listed here is a single T cell receptor beta chain. The sample belongs to a study of OX40 agonist ivuxolimab in advanced cancers. Background on the study: The treatment was a fully human IgG2 OX40 agonist, ivuxolimab. Patients receiving dose escalation had hepatocellular carcinoma, melanoma, renal cell or head and neck cancer. Partial responses occurred in Three dose-escalation patients, one with hepatocellular carcinoma and two with cutaneous melanoma.

Trimming left V 4 bases short and J 0 bases short, with 11 bases between. The CDR3 runs to 14 residues. Germline CDR1 reads SQVTM; CDR2 reads ANQGSEA. The table came from immunoSEQ multiplex PCR; TCRdb's copy has only in-frame clones and leaves some out. The sample lists some 77,000 clones; 85% to 95% were seen once. The sample consisted of CD4+ or CD8+ T cells sorted from blood, taken in a trial of the OX40 agonist ivuxolimab. The source of this sequence is an adult with an advanced solid tumor such as melanoma, head and neck, liver or kidney cancer. This chain uses TRBV29-1 with TRBJ2-3; D may match TRBD1 or TRBD2 (5 bases each). The CDR3 protein is CSVGRDQSTDTQYF. For the CDR3, the DNA is TGCAGCGTTGGCCGGGACCAAAGCACAGATACGCAGTATTTT.